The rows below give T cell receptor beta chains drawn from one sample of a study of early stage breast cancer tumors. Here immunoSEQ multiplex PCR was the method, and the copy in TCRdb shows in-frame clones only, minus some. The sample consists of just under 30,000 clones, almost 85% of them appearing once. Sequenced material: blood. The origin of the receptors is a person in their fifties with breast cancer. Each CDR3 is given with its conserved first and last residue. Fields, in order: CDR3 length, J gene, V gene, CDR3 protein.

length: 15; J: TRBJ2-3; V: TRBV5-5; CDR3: CASSPTDTDTDTQYF
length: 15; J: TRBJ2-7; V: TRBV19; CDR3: CASSPGTGGLYEQYF
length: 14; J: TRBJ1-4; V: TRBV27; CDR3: CASSKGTTNEKLFF
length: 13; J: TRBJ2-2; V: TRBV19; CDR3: CASSPANTGELFF
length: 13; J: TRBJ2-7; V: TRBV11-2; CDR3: CASSLGGAIEQYF
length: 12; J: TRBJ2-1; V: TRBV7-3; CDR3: CASSTDYDEQFF
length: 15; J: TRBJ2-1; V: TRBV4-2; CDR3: CASSPTSGENNEQFF
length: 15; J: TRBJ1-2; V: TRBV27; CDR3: CASSPGGGVFYGYTF
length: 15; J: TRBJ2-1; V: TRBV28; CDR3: CASSSRLAGYNEQFF
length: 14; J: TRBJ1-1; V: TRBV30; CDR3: CAWSAGGAIAEAFF
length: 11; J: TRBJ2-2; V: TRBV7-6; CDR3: CASSSSGELFF
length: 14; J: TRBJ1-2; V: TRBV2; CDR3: CASSDRGRTYGYTF
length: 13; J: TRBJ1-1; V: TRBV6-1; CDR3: CASSPIMNTEAFF
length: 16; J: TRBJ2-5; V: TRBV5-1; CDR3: CASSAGQGAIQETQYF
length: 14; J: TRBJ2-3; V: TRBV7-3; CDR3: CASSLSGGADTQYF
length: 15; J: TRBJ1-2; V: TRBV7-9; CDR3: CASSLGDRGEYGYTF
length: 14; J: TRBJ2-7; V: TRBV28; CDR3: CASSSGGWTYEQYF
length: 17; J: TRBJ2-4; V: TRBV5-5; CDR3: CASSPLPTELAKNIQYF
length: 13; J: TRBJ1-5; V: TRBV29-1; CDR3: CSVTDTGDQPQHF
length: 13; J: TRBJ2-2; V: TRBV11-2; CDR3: CASSRTVSGELFF
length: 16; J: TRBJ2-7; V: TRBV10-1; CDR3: CASSEGSQLTGYEQYF
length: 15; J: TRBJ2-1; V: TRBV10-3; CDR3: CAISESGTTYNEQFF
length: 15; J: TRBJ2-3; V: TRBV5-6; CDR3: CASSWPGLGADTQYF
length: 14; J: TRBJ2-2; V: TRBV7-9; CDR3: CASHNRLNTGELFF
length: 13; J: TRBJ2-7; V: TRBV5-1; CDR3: CASSLESGYEQYF
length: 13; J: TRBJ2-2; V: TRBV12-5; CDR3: CASGTGGTGELFF
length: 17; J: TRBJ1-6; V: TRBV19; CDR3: CASSSFPSRDRNSPLHF
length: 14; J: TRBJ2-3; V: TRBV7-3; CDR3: CASSDGARGDTQYF
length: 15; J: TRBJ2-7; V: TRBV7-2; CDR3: CASSSTTIPSYEQYF
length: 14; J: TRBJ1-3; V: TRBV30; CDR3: CAWSVGTTGNTIYF
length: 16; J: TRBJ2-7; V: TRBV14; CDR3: CASSQYFGQADYEQYF
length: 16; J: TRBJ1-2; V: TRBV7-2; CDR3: CASSSKGLQGAYGYTF
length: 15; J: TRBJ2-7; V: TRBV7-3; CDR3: CASSFGQGISYEQYF
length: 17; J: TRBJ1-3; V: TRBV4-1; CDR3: CASSQDRMRDFGNTIYF
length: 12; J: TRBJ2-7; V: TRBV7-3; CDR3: CASRPRVHEQYF
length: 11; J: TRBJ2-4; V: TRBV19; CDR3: CASGRGYIQYF
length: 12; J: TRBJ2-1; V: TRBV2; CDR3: CASRGTLNEQFF
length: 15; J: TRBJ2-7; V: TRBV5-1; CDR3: CASSLLAGFTYEQYF
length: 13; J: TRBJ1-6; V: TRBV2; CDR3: CASSEVLHSPLHF
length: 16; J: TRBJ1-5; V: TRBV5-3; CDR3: CARSKTERGLRQPQHF
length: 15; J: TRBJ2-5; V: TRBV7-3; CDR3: CASSLGLAGQETQYF
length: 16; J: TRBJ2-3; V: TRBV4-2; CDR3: CASSQGTSGGSDTQYF
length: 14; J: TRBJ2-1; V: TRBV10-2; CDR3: CASKDTYSYNEQFF
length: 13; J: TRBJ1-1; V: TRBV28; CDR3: CASSLVRRSEAFF
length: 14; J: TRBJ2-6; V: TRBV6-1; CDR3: CASSLGSGANVLTF